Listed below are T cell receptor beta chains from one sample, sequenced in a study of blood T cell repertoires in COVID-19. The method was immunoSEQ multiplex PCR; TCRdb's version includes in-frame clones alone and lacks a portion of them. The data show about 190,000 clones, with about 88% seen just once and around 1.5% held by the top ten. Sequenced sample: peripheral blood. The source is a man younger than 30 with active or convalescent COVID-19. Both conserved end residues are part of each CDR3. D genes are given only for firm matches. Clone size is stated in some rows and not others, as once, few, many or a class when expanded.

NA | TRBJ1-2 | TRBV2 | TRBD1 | TGTGCCAGCAGCGGGGACAGCGACCATGGCTACACCTTC | CASSGDSDHGYTF
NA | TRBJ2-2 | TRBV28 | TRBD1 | TGTGCCAGCAGTTCTGCAGGGACAGGGGGGAACACCGGGGAGCTGTTTTTT | CASSSAGTGGNTGELFF
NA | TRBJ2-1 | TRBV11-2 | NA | TGTGCCAGCAGCTTTGACAACAATGAGCAGTTCTTC | CASSFDNNEQFF
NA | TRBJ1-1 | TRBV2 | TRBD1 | TGTGCCAGTACGACAGGGGGGATGAACACTGAAGCTTTCTTT | CASTTGGMNTEAFF
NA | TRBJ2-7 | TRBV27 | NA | TGTGCCAGCAGTTTAGTGGGGGGGCCTTACGAGCAGTACTTC | CASSLVGGPYEQYF
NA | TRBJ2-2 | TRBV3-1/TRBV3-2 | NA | TGTGCCAGCAGCCAATACAGGGTAAACACCGGGGAGCTGTTTTTT | CASSQYRVNTGELFF
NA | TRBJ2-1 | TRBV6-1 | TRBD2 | TGTGCCAGCAGTGAAGCAAGGTTCGGGCTAGCGGGAGGGAGCTCCTACAATGAGCAGTTCTTC | CASSEARFGLAGGSSYNEQFF
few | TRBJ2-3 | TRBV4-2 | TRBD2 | TGTGCCAGCAGCCAAGACTTCCTAGCGGGGGGCACAGATACGCAGTATTTT | CASSQDFLAGGTDTQYF
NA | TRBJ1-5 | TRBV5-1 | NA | TGCGCCAGCAGCTCTGGAGTGGTGGGTCAGCCCCAGCATTTT | CASSSGVVGQPQHF
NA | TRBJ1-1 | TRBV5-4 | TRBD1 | TGTGCCAGCAGCCCGACAGGGACCCTGAACACTGAAGCTTTCTTT | CASSPTGTLNTEAFF
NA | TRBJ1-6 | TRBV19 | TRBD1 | TGTGCCAGTAGTGATGCGGGACAGTTTAATTCACCCCTCCACTTT | CASSDAGQFNSPLHF
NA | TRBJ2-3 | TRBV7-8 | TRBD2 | TGTGCCAGCAGCCCAAGAGGGCTAGCGGGAACTACGCAGTATTTT | CASSPRGLAGTTQYF
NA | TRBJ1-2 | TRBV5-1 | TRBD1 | TGCGCCAGCAGCGCGGGGACAGGGGGCACCTATGGCTACACCTTC | CASSAGTGGTYGYTF
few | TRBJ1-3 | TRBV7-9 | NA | TGTGCCAGCAGCACATACCGTTCTGGAAACACCATATATTTT | CASSTYRSGNTIYF
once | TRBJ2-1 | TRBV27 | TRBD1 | TGTGCCAGTCGTACCCCCGGGACAGGGTTCGCCAATGAGCAGTTCTTC | CASRTPGTGFANEQFF
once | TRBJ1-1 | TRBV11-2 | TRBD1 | TGTGCCAGCAGCTTTGTCCGGGACAGCAATGAAGCTTTCTTT | CASSFVRDSNEAFF
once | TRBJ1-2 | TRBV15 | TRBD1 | TGTGCCACCAGCAGAGATCGGACAGGTCGGGGAGGCTACACCTTC | CATSRDRTGRGGYTF
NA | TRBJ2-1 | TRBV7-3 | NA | TGTGCCAGCAGCACGACAGGGGCGGGAGACAATGAGCAGTTCTTC | CASSTTGAGDNEQFF
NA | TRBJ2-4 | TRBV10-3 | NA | TGTGCCATCAGTGAGACTTCGGTTGAGGCCAAAAACATTCAGTACTTC | CAISETSVEAKNIQYF
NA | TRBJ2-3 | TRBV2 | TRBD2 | TGTGCCAGCAGGCTACTAGCGGGAGCAACAGATACGCAGTATTTT | CASRLLAGATDTQYF
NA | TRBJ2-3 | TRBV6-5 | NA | TGTGCCAGCAGGCTCGCAGGGGCTAGCACAGATACGCAGTATTTT | CASRLAGASTDTQYF
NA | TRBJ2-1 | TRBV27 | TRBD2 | TGTGCCAGCAGTTTCCATGGGACTAGCGTTGACAATGAGCAGTTCTTC | CASSFHGTSVDNEQFF
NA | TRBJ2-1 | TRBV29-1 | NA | TGCAGCGTTGAAGGGGGCGGGACTTACAATGAGCAGTTCTTC | CSVEGGGTYNEQFF
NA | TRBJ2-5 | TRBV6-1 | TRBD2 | TGTGCCAGCAGTGAAGTACTAGCGGGAGCGGACGAGACCCAGTACTTC | CASSEVLAGADETQYF
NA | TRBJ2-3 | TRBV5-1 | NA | TGCGCCAGCAGCACCGGGTTCTCTAGCACAGATACGCAGTATTTT | CASSTGFSSTDTQYF
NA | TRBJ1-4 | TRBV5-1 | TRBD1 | TGCGCCAGCAGCTTCGGGTTGACAGGGCTTAATGAAAAACTGTTTTTT | CASSFGLTGLNEKLFF
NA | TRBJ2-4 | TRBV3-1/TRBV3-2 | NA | TGTGCCAGCAGCCAAGCACGAGTGGCCAAAAACATTCAGTACTTC | CASSQARVAKNIQYF
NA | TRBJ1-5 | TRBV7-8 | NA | TGTGCCAGCAGCTTAGCCAGGGAACAGCCCCAGCATTTT | CASSLAREQPQHF
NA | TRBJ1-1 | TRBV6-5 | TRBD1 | TGTGCCAGCAGCCTCTTTACAGGGGGCGCATCTGAAGCTTTCTTT | CASSLFTGGASEAFF
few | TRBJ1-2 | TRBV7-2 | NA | TGTGCCAGCAGCTTAGGGGGGGAGGGCTACACCTTC | CASSLGGEGYTF
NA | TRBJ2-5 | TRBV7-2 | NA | TGTGCCAGCACCCACACGGGAGTGAAAGAGACCCAGTACTTC | CASTHTGVKETQYF
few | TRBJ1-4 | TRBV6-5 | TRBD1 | TGTGCCAGCAGAACAGGGGCATCCGACGAAAAACTGTTTTTT | CASRTGASDEKLFF
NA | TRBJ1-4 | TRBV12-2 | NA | TGTGCAAGTCGCCCGCCTCAGACAGGGCCCAATGAAAAACTGTTTTTT | CASRPPQTGPNEKLFF
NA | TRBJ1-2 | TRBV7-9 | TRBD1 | TGTGCCAGCAGCTCAGGACAGGGGGCGCATGGCTACACCTTC | CASSSGQGAHGYTF
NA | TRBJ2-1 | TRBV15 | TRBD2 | TGTGCCACCAGCGGGAAGGACAGGGGCCCTCTCGGACTAGCGGGGGGTAGCTCCTACAATGAGCAGTTCTTC | CATSGKDRGPLGLAGGSSYNEQFF